This TCR beta chain originates from a study of cytomegalovirus exposure and HLA in healthy donors (dated by TCRdb to about 2017). As for the study more broadly: A later analysis indicated that the roughly 130 validation repertoires were generated on the platform also employed for the roughly 730 repertoires of the first cohort. The study aimed to test whether signatures of past pathogen exposure could be identified by cataloging public T cell receptors. Along with the 666-subject first cohort, a separate validation cohort of about 110 different subjects was used. To predict cytomegalovirus infection status, the study combined high-throughput TCR immunosequencing, statistical association of individual TCRs with disease status, and machine learning.

The paper's findings and limits, for the study overall: A few of the identified cytomegalovirus-associated TCR beta chains were confirmed in vitro to be specific for cytomegalovirus antigens. The study listed over 150 TCR beta chains as associated with cytomegalovirus. Cytomegalovirus status was reported to be diagnosed by the classifier with high specificity and sensitivity in both the original and validation cohorts. A later analysis lacked HLA typing for the validation cohort, so it scored co-occurrence in that cohort across all 120 or so repertoires. In a later analysis, TCRs clustered in the first cohort were found to also tend to co-occur in the approximately 110 validation repertoires, with approximately 95% of cluster scores above 0. Most TCR sequences were observed very rarely across donors, whereas some public TCRs were present in many individuals. The authors suggested that the approach could potentially be extended to other disease states and immunological phenotypes.

The CDR3 starts with the cysteine, ends with the phenylalanine, and has 15 residues. Just the 45-base CDR3 DNA is kept, in frame starting at base 1. Reading the germline V gene (reference sequence) gives CDR1 MNHEY and CDR2 SMNVEV. The V end loses 10 bases and the J end loses 3 bases, and a stretch of 16 bases separates them. The library was built by means of the immunoSEQ multiplex PCR assay. The original methods were these. A statistical classification framework was built to diagnose cytomegalovirus status from the catalog of TCR beta chain sequences. TCRdb took this table from immuneACCESS and kept in-frame rearrangements with V and J called. Such tables lack part of the clones; where checked against another copy, unresolved V genes explain under half of the gap, and the rest is unexplained. The D gene and trimming were derived from the DNA, and the V and J assignments and clone size from that table. This sample holds 100,000 to 120,000 clones; approximately 89% were observed only once. Jointly, the top ten make up under 2% of the sample.

A word on this clone: Its antigen has not been determined. No quality values exist for individual bases; no much larger clone is one base distant.

Donors formed part of the validation cohort, which comprised about 120 subjects and was distinct from the first cohort of 670 or so subjects. This sequence was found in a woman under 30 in good health and CMV-seronegative. The sample consisted of PBMCs. The rearrangement joined TRBV27 to TRBJ1-6; TRBD1 is a possible D gene, resting on 5 matching bases. The CDR3 loop reads CATKLGGGYNSPLHF. At the DNA level, the sequence is TGTGCCACCAAGTTGGGGGGGGGCTATAATTCACCCCTCCACTTT.